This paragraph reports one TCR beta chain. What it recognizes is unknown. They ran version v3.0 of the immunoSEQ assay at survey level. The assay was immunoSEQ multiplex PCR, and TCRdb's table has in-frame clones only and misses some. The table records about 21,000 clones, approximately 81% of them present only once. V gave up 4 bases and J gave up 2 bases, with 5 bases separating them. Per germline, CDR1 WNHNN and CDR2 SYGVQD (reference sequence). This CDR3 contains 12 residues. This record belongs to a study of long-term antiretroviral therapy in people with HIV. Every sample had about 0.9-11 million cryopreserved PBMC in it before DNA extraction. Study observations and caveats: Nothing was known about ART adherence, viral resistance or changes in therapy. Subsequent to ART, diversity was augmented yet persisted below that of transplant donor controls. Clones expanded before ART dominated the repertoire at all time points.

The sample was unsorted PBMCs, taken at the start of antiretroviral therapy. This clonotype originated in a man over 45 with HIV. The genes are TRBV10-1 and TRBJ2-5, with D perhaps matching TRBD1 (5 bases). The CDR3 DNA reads TGCGCCAGCAGTGCAGGGCAAGAGACCCAGTACTTC. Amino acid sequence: CASSAGQETQYF.